Below are 28 T cell receptor beta chains sequenced from a single sample in a study of blood T cells in healthy people across ages. Combining a sample-barcoded 5' primer with a J-beta primer mix, a second PCR ran for 7 to 11 cycles. Via MiXCR, TCRdb re-called the 5' RACE reads, giving one row per CDR3 protein. This sample yields about 1.4 million distinct CDR3 sequences, of which roughly 59% are seen a single time; 6.5% to 8.5% belongs to the top ten. What was sequenced was blood. The source is a man in his late teens or twenties in good health.

The sample holds one count of this clonotype. CDR3 loop: CASSLNAGTGYLETQYF. CDR3 DNA: TGTGCCAGCAGCTTAAACGCCGGGACAGGGTATTTGGAGACCCAGTACTTC. J is TRBJ2-5 and V is TRBV7-2; 9 bases are a match to TRBD1. The CDR3 extends over 17 amino acids. The V gene's germline CDR1 is SGHTA and CDR2 FQGNSA. The V segment lost 2 bases and the J segment 5 bases; nucleotides outside the gene matches: 12. The complete variable domain, with remaining parts taken from reference TRBV7-2 and TRBJ2-5, reads GAGVSQSPSNKVTEKGKDVELRCDPISGHTALYWYRQSLGQGLEFLIYFQGNSAPDKSGLPSDRFSAERTGGSVSTLTIQRTQQEDSAVYLCASSLNAGTGYLETQYFGPGTRLLVL.

The V gene is TRBV15, the J gene TRBJ2-1; D tentatively reads TRBD1 or TRBD2 (5 bases each). This CDR3 is 16 amino acids long. The V end was cut by 3 bases, the J end by 4 bases, with 16 bases between. Germline-derived CDR1 and CDR2 are LNHNV and YYDKDF (reference sequence). CDR3 amino acids: CATSRGRTRIYNEQFF. For the CDR3, the DNA is TGTGCCACCAGCAGGGGACGGACGCGAATATACAATGAGCAGTTCTTC.

The chain is built from TRBV27 and TRBJ1-2; D possibly corresponds to TRBD1 (5 bases). Germline loops: CDR1 MNHEY, CDR2 SMNVEV (reference sequence). The V gene lost 4 bases and the J gene lost 7 bases, with 13 bases spanning the gap. The CDR3 has 13 residues. DNA of the CDR3: TGTGCCAGCAGTTGGGGACGGCGAGGTGGCTACACCTTC. Residues: CASSWGRRGGYTF.

The V gene is TRBV4-3, the J gene TRBJ2-3, with D perhaps matching TRBD2 (5 bases). This CDR3 contains 17 residues. V shed 1 base and J shed 3 bases, with 17 bases lying between them. Germline values: CDR1 LGHNA, CDR2 YSLEER. In DNA form, the CDR3 reads TGCGCCAGCAGCCAAGTCGGGGTGGGGTTTCGGACAGATACGCAGTATTTT. Residues: CASSQVGVGFRTDTQYF.

This clonotype was seen more than once but under ten times. This sequence joins TRBV29-1 and TRBJ2-3, with D perhaps assigned TRBD1 or TRBD2 (5 bases each). Germline CDR1 reads SQVTM; CDR2 reads ANQGSEA. V was cut by 7 bases and J by 2 bases, with 13 bases left in between. The CDR3 loop spans 13 amino acids. CDR3 sequence (DNA): TGCAGCGGAACCGGGACGTACACAGATACGCAGTATTTT. Protein product: CSGTGTYTDTQYF.

This clonotype was counted between two and nine times. This sequence joins TRBV7-2 and TRBJ2-7; D is perhaps TRBD1 (6 bases). Trimming removed 1 base at V and 2 bases at J, with 9 bases between. This CDR3 has 14 residues. Germline assignment: CDR1 SGHTA and CDR2 FQGNSA. The CDR3 is CASSLDRATYEQYF. The CDR3 DNA is TGTGCCAGCAGCTTAGACAGGGCCACCTACGAGCAGTACTTC.

The rearrangement uses TRBV4-1 and TRBJ1-6, with 11 bases lining up with TRBD1. CDR3 length: 19 residues. Germline assignment: CDR1 MGHRA and CDR2 YSYEKL. Germline trimming cut 0 bases from V and 6 bases from J; bases unmatched to any gene: 10. In DNA, the CDR3 is TGCGCCAGCAGCCAAGAATATTCCGGGACAGGGGGTTTTAATTCACCCCTCCACTTT. It encodes CASSQEYSGTGGFNSPLHF.

This chain uses TRBV29-1 with TRBJ2-1; D is ambiguous. The CDR3 length is 11 residues. Trimming cost V 7 bases and J 3 bases, with 7 bases left between them. Germline values: CDR1 SQVTM, CDR2 ANQGSEA. The CDR3 region has the DNA TGCAGCGGTGCGGACTACAATGAGCAGTTCTTC. This encodes CSGADYNEQFF.

The chain couples TRBV20-1 to TRBJ2-5; 8 bases fit TRBD2. The germline CDR1 and CDR2 sequences are DFQATT and SNEGSKA (reference sequence). The CDR3 runs 15 residues. V lost 3 bases, J lost 2 bases, and 8 bases stayed unmatched. The CDR3 sequence: CSASSASGLQETQYF. CDR3 DNA: TGCAGTGCTAGTTCGGCTAGCGGGTTACAAGAGACCCAGTACTTC.

V and J are TRBV7-9 and TRBJ2-7, with a weak D call TRBD1 (5 bases). The CDR3 length is 15 residues. CDR1 is SEHNR and CDR2 is FQNEAQ in the germline V gene (reference sequence). V was pared by 5 bases and J by 0 bases, with 14 bases between. In nucleotides, the CDR3 is TGTGCCAGCAGCATAGACAGCCTGAGCTCCTACGAGCAGTACTTC. Protein product: CASSIDSLSSYEQYF.

The sample holds one count of this clonotype. CDR3 loop: CASSPGTSGGELFF. The CDR3 nucleotides read TGTGCCAGCAGCCCCGGGACCTCGGGCGGGGAGCTGTTTTTT. The V call is TRBV14, the J call TRBJ2-2; the D call may be TRBD1 or TRBD2 (5 bases each). CDR1 is SGHDN, CDR2 FVKESK, per germline. The length of the CDR3 is 14 residues. Trimming stripped 4 bases from V and 7 bases from J, with 13 bases between. The whole variable domain, remainder taken from reference TRBV14 and TRBJ2-2, is EAGVTQFPSHSVIEKGQTVTLRCDPISGHDNLYWYRRVMGKEIKFLLHFVKESKQDESGMPNNRFLAERTGGTYSTLKVQPAELEDSGVYFCASSPGTSGGELFFGEGSRLTVL.

The J gene is TRBJ2-7, the V gene TRBV7-9; 7 bases fit TRBD1. The CDR3 loop spans 18 amino acids. Germline CDR1 SEHNR, CDR2 FQNEAQ (reference sequence). V shed 6 bases and J 6 bases; nucleotides not matched to a gene: 23. In DNA, the CDR3 is TGTGCCAGCAGTGCCAGGCTTAGCTCGGCAGGGGGAAGAGGCGAGCAGTACTTC. Translating gives CASSARLSSAGGRGEQYF.

This chain joins TRBV12-3 or TRBV12-4 and TRBJ1-2; D gene uncertain. V was pared by 7 bases and J by 4 bases, with 19 bases between. The CDR3 has 15 amino acids. The CDR3 is CASTPSYGGGYGYTF. CDR3 coding DNA: TGTGCCAGCACCCCCTCCTATGGTGGTGGCTATGGCTACACCTTC.

This clonotype was observed a handful of times. The J gene is TRBJ2-6, the V gene TRBV2; 9 bases align to TRBD1. Looked up from germline, CDR1 is SNHLY and CDR2 is FYNNEI. V lost 6 bases to trimming and J lost 11 bases; unmatched junction nucleotides: 2. This CDR3 contains 12 residues. The CDR3 bases are TGTGCCAGCAGGGGACAGGGAGACGTCCTGACTTTC. Translating gives CASRGQGDVLTF.

This clonotype was seen a handful of times. The chain couples TRBV4-1 to TRBJ2-1; 7 positions agree with TRBD1. With 0 bases clipped from V and 5 bases from J, the junction kept 16 bases outside the gene matches. The CDR3 totals 19 residues. CDR1 is MGHRA, CDR2 YSYEKL, per germline. The chain's CDR3 is CASSQDLTGRSKNHNEQFF. DNA for the CDR3: TGCGCCAGCAGCCAAGATCTGACAGGGCGAAGTAAGAACCACAATGAGCAGTTCTTC.

The chain employs TRBV6-2 or TRBV6-3 and TRBJ2-7; 7 bases line up with TRBD1. Matching the DNA end better, TRBJ2-5 makes the J call doubtful. The CDR3 loop spans 15 amino acids. Germline V gene data show CDR1 as MNHEY and CDR2 as SVGEGT. DNA of the CDR3: TGTGCCAGCAGTTACGGTGGGACAGTACAAGAGACCCAGTACTTC. Protein product: CASSYGGTVQETQYF.

This clonotype came up a few times. The genes are TRBV27 and TRBJ2-3; D gene ambiguous. The CDR3 is 16 residues long. With 2 bases removed from V and 2 bases from J, the gap between germline ends came to 14 bases. Per germline, CDR1 MNHEY and CDR2 SMNVEV (reference sequence). DNA of the CDR3: TGTGCCAGCAGTTTAACCTTTTACGGTTCCACAGATACGCAGTATTTT. Its translation is CASSLTFYGSTDTQYF.

The chain carries TRBV20-1 and TRBJ1-5; possibly TRBD1 for D (5 bases). CDR1 is DFQATT and CDR2 is SNEGSKA in the germline V gene (reference sequence). The CDR3 totals 14 residues. Between the trimmed V and J ends, which lost 6 bases and 0 bases, there was a span of 12 bases. CDR3 nucleotides: TGCAGTGCCTTCCAGGGTTATAGCAATCAGCCCCAGCATTTT. It is translated as CSAFQGYSNQPQHF.

This sequence joins TRBV12-3 or TRBV12-4 and TRBJ2-3, with D hard to call. CDR3 length equals 14 residues. V dropped 7 bases and J dropped 5 bases, with 16 bases sitting between them. CDR3 DNA: TGTGCCAGCACCTCGCCCCCCTTGCTAGATACGCAGTATTTT. Its translation is CASTSPPLLDTQYF.

This rearrangement joins TRBV5-1 to TRBJ2-1; 10 bases match TRBD2. CDR1 and CDR2 from the germline V gene are SGHRS and YFSETQ. The CDR3 is made up of 16 amino acids. J lost 8 bases, V lost 0 bases, and 8 bases had no gene match. As DNA, the CDR3 is TGCGCCAGCAGCTTGGCCGGGACTAGCGAGTTGGATGAGCAGTTCTTC. This sequence encodes CASSLAGTSELDEQFF.

A few counts support this clonotype. This sequence joins TRBV4-1 and TRBJ1-6; D call uncertain. Trimming took off 6 bases at V and 12 bases at J, with 9 bases between the two ends. CDR1 and CDR2 from the germline V gene are MGHRA and YSYEKL. The CDR3 runs to 11 residues. CDR3 bases: TGCGCCAGCAGTCGAGACGGACCCCTCCACTTT. Translating it yields CASSRDGPLHF.

The chain uses TRBV12-3 or TRBV12-4 and TRBJ2-1; 7 bases are shared with TRBD2. Trimming took 2 bases from V and 6 from J; bases not matched to a gene: 7. The CDR3 loop spans 15 amino acids. CDR3 region: CASSLTTAGINEQFF. For the CDR3, the DNA is TGTGCCAGCAGTTTAACGACAGCGGGGATCAATGAGCAGTTCTTC.

V is TRBV10-3 and J is TRBJ1-5; 9 bases line up with TRBD1. With V trimmed by 4 bases and J by 7 bases, 5 bases remained unmatched. Germline CDR1 is ENHRY and CDR2 is SYGVKD. The CDR3 is 14 amino acids. Here the CDR3 DNA reads TGTGCCATCAGTGGGGACAGGGCGGGGCAGCCCCAGCATTTT. It is translated as CAISGDRAGQPQHF.

This clonotype was seen once. The chain combines TRBV27 with TRBJ1-2, with no clear D. Germline V CDR1 and CDR2: MNHEY, SMNVEV (reference sequence). Trimming shortened V by 3 bases and J by 4 bases, and 9 bases separated the two germline ends. The CDR3 contains 13 residues. The CDR3 protein is CASSFGSTYGYTF. The CDR3 bases are TGTGCCAGCAGTTTCGGATCGACCTATGGCTACACCTTC.

The chain is built from TRBV7-2 and TRBJ2-5, with TRBD1 identical over 9 bases. The CDR3 is 16 amino acids. From germline, CDR1 is SGHTA and CDR2 FQGNSA. With V trimmed by 5 bases and J by 5 bases, 12 bases remained unmatched. The CDR3 DNA reads TGTGCCAGCAGCATGGGACAGGGATGGTTTTCGGAGACCCAGTACTTC. Amino acid sequence: CASSMGQGWFSETQYF.

This clonotype was counted a few times. The chain links TRBV28 to TRBJ2-1; D may correspond to TRBD1 or TRBD2 (5 bases each). This CDR3 has 15 amino acids. Germline V gene lookup returns CDR1 MDHEN and CDR2 SYDVKM. The V end was cut by 2 bases, the J end by 6 bases, with 14 bases between. The CDR3 spells CASSLTGGYANEQFF. The CDR3 bases are TGTGCCAGCAGTTTAACTGGGGGTTACGCCAATGAGCAGTTCTTC.

This chain links TRBV5-1 with TRBJ2-1, with D perhaps matching TRBD1 or TRBD2 (5 bases each). V lost 4 bases to trimming and J lost 6 bases, with 11 bases between them. The CDR3 is made up of 13 amino acids. CDR1 and CDR2 (germline): SGHRS, YFSETQ. The CDR3 reads CASSRDAGNEQFF. In nucleotides, the CDR3 is TGCGCCAGCAGCCGGGACGCCGGCAATGAGCAGTTCTTC.

As for this clonotype: It may be a read error: a sequence one base away is much more abundant. CDR3: CASSWGRGSNEQYF. In DNA form, the CDR3 reads TGTGCCAGCAGCTGGGGGAGGGGGTCCAATGAGCAGTACTTC. V gene TRBV7-2 combines with J gene TRBJ2-5; tentative D call: TRBD2 (7 bases). CDR1 SGHTA and CDR2 FQGNSA come from the germline V gene. This CDR3 has 14 amino acids. Between the trimmed V and J ends, which lost 4 bases and 11 bases, there was a span of 20 bases. Variable domain in full (rest from reference TRBV7-2 and TRBJ2-5): GAGVSQSPSNKVTEKGKDVELRCDPISGHTALYWYRQSLGQGLEFLIYFQGNSAPDKSGLPSDRFSAERTGGSVSTLTIQRTQQEDSAVYLCASSWGRGSNEQYFGPGTRLLVL.